Below, 12 T cell receptor beta chains from the same sample are listed, as sequenced in a study of cytomegalovirus exposure and HLA in healthy donors. PCR involved 60 Vbeta and 13 Jbeta primers. The table came from immunoSEQ multiplex PCR; TCRdb's copy has only in-frame clones and leaves some out. The profile shows some 57,000 clones, 65% to 80% of them singletons. Sequenced input: PBMCs. The receptors originated from a woman aged 25 to 39 in good health and CMV-seronegative.

The V gene is TRBV2, the J gene TRBJ2-7, with 12 nucleotides matching TRBD2. This CDR3 is built from 16 residues. The V gene end was trimmed by 8 bases and the J gene end by 6 bases; junction bases not matched to a gene: 14. Germline V CDR1 and CDR2: SNHLY, FYNNEI. DNA for the CDR3: TGTGCCAGCTTTATACAACGACTAGCGGGAGCGGGCGAGCAGTACTTC. Residues: CASFIQRLAGAGEQYF.

The chain employs TRBV4-1 and TRBJ1-1, with unresolved D. CDR3 length: 17 amino acids. With 0 bases removed from V and 4 bases from J, the gap between germline ends came to 18 bases. Germline V CDR1 and CDR2: MGHRA, YSYEKL. CDR3 coding DNA: TGCGCCAGCAGCCAAGACATACCCCCGGGGTCGAGCACTGAAGCTTTCTTT. Translating it yields CASSQDIPPGSSTEAFF.

The chain recombines TRBV10-2 with TRBJ2-1, with D perhaps matching TRBD2 (6 bases). This CDR3 is 16 amino acids long. Deletions cut 3 bases from V and 4 bases from J, with 16 bases between. Germline loops: CDR1 WSHSY, CDR2 SAAADI. The CDR3 reads CASSESAAGFYNEQFF. The CDR3 nucleotides are TGCGCCAGCAGTGAATCGGCAGCGGGCTTTTACAATGAGCAGTTCTTC.

This rearrangement joins TRBV12-2 to TRBJ2-7; the listed D gene, TRBD2, was not tested against the DNA. TRBV12-2 is a pseudogene locus. The CDR3 has 14 amino acids. The CDR3 reads CASRRTSAIYEQYV. Here the CDR3 DNA reads TGTGCAAGTCGGAGGACTAGCGCAATCTACGAGCAGTACGTC.

The chain employs TRBV6-5 and TRBJ2-7, with TRBD1 identical over 7 bases. Germline V gives CDR1 MNHEY, CDR2 SVGAGI. Trimming at V came to 5 bases and at J to 9 bases, leaving 16 bases not matched to a gene. This CDR3 is 15 amino acids long. For the CDR3, the DNA is TGTGCCAGCAGTCCCGGGACAGACGAGCGGTCGGGGCAGTACTTC. This encodes CASSPGTDERSGQYF.

The chain couples TRBV2 to TRBJ2-5; 10 bases line up with TRBD2. Germline V CDR1 and CDR2: SNHLY, FYNNEI. After removal of 7 bases from V and 2 bases from J, the junction contained 4 bases not matched to a gene. This CDR3 region has 14 residues. Here the CDR3 DNA reads TGTGCCAGCACCCGGACTAGCGGTCAAGAGACCCAGTACTTC. Protein: CASTRTSGQETQYF.

The chain's CDR3 is CASSLGPSGYEQYF. The DNA for the CDR3 is TGTGCCAGCAGCTTAGGGCCTAGCGGGTACGAGCAGTACTTC. J is TRBJ2-7 and V is TRBV7-9, with 8 bases matching TRBD2. Trimming at V came to 1 base and at J to 4 bases, leaving 3 bases not matched to a gene. Germline loops: CDR1 SEHNR, CDR2 FQNEAQ (reference sequence). The CDR3 spans 14 residues.

The V gene is TRBV25-1, the J gene TRBJ2-3; 11 bases agree with TRBD2. Unmatched junction bases numbered 10, after V lost 5 bases and J lost 0 bases. Germline-derived CDR1 and CDR2 are MGHDK and SYGVNS. The CDR3 totals 18 residues. In DNA form, the CDR3 reads TGTGCCAGCAGTCGAGGACTAGCGGGCTTCACCAGCACAGATACGCAGTATTTT. This sequence encodes CASSRGLAGFTSTDTQYF.

The genes are TRBV5-4 and TRBJ2-3, with TRBD2 identical over 16 bases. The V gene end was trimmed by 5 bases and the J gene end by 3 bases; junction bases not matched to a gene: 9. The CDR3 runs to 18 residues. The germline CDR1 and CDR2 sequences are SGHNT and YYREEE (reference sequence). This CDR3 reads CASSSGLAGGFSTDTQYF. DNA for the CDR3: TGTGCCAGCAGTTCGGGACTAGCGGGAGGGTTCTCTACAGATACGCAGTATTTT.

This chain uses TRBV7-3 with TRBJ2-3; perhaps TRBD1 as D (5 bases). Deletions cut 0 bases from V and 6 bases from J, with 10 bases between. Germline CDR1 reads SGHTA; CDR2 reads FQGTGA. This CDR3 spans 14 amino acids. The CDR3 DNA sequence: TGTGCCAGCAGCTTAACAGGGGTAGGGGATACGCAGTATTTT. It codes for CASSLTGVGDTQYF.

The chain links TRBV29-1 to TRBJ2-2; a possible D gene is TRBD2 (6 bases). Looked up from germline, CDR1 is SQVTM and CDR2 is ANQGSEA. The CDR3 is made up of 14 amino acids. The V and J ends lost 4 bases and 3 bases respectively, with 12 bases between them. The CDR3 DNA is TGCAGCGTTGGGAGGGGAGGAGACACCGGGGAGCTGTTTTTT. The encoded protein is CSVGRGGDTGELFF.

Only one count was recorded for this clone. This chain joins TRBV6-5 and TRBJ1-3, with a weak D call TRBD1 (5 bases). The germline gives CDR1 MNHEY, CDR2 SVGAGI. Trimming pared 10 bases from V and 2 bases from J, leaving 12 bases between. There are 13 residues in the CDR3. The CDR3 here is CATENRPGNTIYF. DNA of the CDR3: TGTGCCACGGAGAACAGGCCTGGAAACACCATATATTTT.